Shown below are 30 T cell receptor beta chains from a single sample sequenced in a study of OX40 agonist ivuxolimab in advanced cancers. Method: immunoSEQ multiplex PCR; TCRdb's copy keeps in-frame clones and lacks some. The sample gives around 40,000 clones, more than 75% of which show up once; around 12% is in the top ten. The material was CD4+ or CD8+ T cells sorted from blood, obtained in a trial of the OX40 agonist ivuxolimab. Receptor source: an adult with an advanced solid tumor such as melanoma, head and neck, liver or kidney cancer.

The chain joins TRBV4-1 to TRBJ2-2, with 7 bases aligning to TRBD1. There are 15 residues in the CDR3. Germline CDR1 reads MGHRA; CDR2 reads YSYEKL. V lost 2 bases to trimming and J lost 1 base; unmatched junction nucleotides: 1. CDR3 in DNA: TGCGCCAGCAGCCAAAGACAGGGGAACACCGGGGAGCTGTTTTTT. Translated, it gives CASSQRQGNTGELFF.

The chain carries TRBV7-6 and TRBJ1-4; no clear D. The CDR3 is made up of 16 amino acids. The V end lost 3 bases, the J end lost 2 bases, and 13 bases lay between the germline ends. Germline V gene data show CDR1 as SGHVS and CDR2 as FNYEAQ. The DNA for the CDR3 is TGTGCCAGCAGCTTGGCCAGATTTGGGACTAATGAAAAACTGTTTTTT. It yields the protein CASSLARFGTNEKLFF.

The J gene is TRBJ2-7, the V gene TRBV27, with D possibly matching TRBD2 (7 bases). The CDR3 extends over 15 amino acids. Germline V CDR1 and CDR2: MNHEY, SMNVEV (reference sequence). V was shortened by 6 bases and J by 5 bases, with 20 bases between the two germline ends. This chain's CDR3 is CASSFEGGIHDEQYF. For the CDR3, the DNA is TGTGCCAGCAGCTTCGAGGGGGGGATTCACGACGAGCAGTACTTC.

The chain uses TRBV5-5 and TRBJ1-5; 8 bases match TRBD1. Germline V gene lookup returns CDR1 SGHKS and CDR2 YYEKEE (reference sequence). This CDR3 comprises 15 residues. With 2 bases clipped from V and 1 base from J, the junction kept 2 bases outside the gene matches. The CDR3 coding sequence is TGTGCCAGCAGCTTTGGGGACAGGAGCAATCAGCCCCAGCATTTT. It is translated as CASSFGDRSNQPQHF. The whole variable domain, filled in from reference TRBV5-5 and TRBJ1-5, reads DAGVTQSPTHLIKTRGQQVTLRCSPISGHKSVSWYQQVLGQGPQFIFQYYEKEERGRGNFPDRFSARQFPNYSSELNVNALLLGDSALYLCASSFGDRSNQPQHFGDGTRLSIL.

The genes are TRBV11-2 and TRBJ2-5, with TRBD1 matching over 7 bases. CDR1 is SGHAT and CDR2 is FQNNGV in the germline V gene. Trimming cost V 4 bases and J 3 bases; bases outside gene matches: 5. CDR3 size: 14 residues. The CDR3: CASSSPGGKETQYF. As DNA, the CDR3 is TGTGCCAGCAGCTCCCCAGGGGGAAAAGAGACCCAGTACTTC.

The chain is built from TRBV5-1 and TRBJ1-2, with a possible D match to TRBD1 (5 bases). Germline CDR1 is SGHRS and CDR2 is YFSETQ. Trimming shortened V by 4 bases and J by 3 bases, and 25 bases separated the two germline ends. The CDR3 is 18 amino acids. The CDR3 here is CASSLRGPATIPDYGYTF. The DNA of the CDR3 is TGCGCCAGCAGCCTCCGGGGACCTGCGACTATACCCGACTATGGCTACACCTTC.

The chain combines TRBV5-4 with TRBJ2-7, with 10 bases aligning to TRBD2. V was pared by 2 bases and J by 1 base, with 0 bases of the junction left unmatched. The germline CDR1 and CDR2 sequences are SGHNT and YYREEE (reference sequence). This CDR3 comprises 14 residues. The DNA for the CDR3 is TGTGCCAGCAGCTTAGCGGGAGGGTCCTACGAGCAGTACTTC. It specifies CASSLAGGSYEQYF.

This clone has only one observation. The CDR3 loop is CASSLRLALSSYNEQFF. In nucleotides, the CDR3 is TGTGCCAGCAGCTTAAGACTAGCGCTGAGCTCCTACAATGAGCAGTTCTTC. This chain connects TRBV7-6 to TRBJ2-1; 8 nucleotides align to TRBD2. The V and J ends lost 2 bases and 0 bases, in that order; junction bases with no gene match: 6. CDR3 length equals 17 residues. CDR1 is SGHVS and CDR2 is FNYEAQ in the germline V gene.

The rearrangement joins TRBV7-2 to TRBJ1-2, with D unresolved. This CDR3 comprises 14 residues. Deletions cut 3 bases from V and 6 bases from J, with 14 bases between. CDR1 SGHTA and CDR2 FQGNSA come from the germline V gene. The CDR3 is CASSLGTPLDGYTF. The DNA for the CDR3 is TGTGCCAGCAGCTTGGGCACTCCCTTGGATGGCTACACCTTC.

The chain uses TRBV10-2 and TRBJ1-2, with 8 bases matching TRBD1. The V gene's germline CDR1 is WSHSY and CDR2 SAAADI. Trimming removed 4 bases from V and 6 bases from J; junction bases left unmatched: 7. The CDR3 runs to 14 residues. In nucleotides, the CDR3 is TGCGCCAGCAGTGGCGACAGGGGAGGGCATGGCTACACCTTC. Protein: CASSGDRGGHGYTF.

The V and J genes are TRBV7-2 and TRBJ1-3, with D unresolved. There are 13 residues in the CDR3. V was shortened by 1 base and J by 4 bases, with 5 bases between the two germline ends. Germline lookup yields CDR1 SGHTA and CDR2 FQGNSA. The CDR3 loop reads CASSLEGGNTIYF. In DNA, the CDR3 is TGTGCCAGCAGCTTAGAAGGAGGAAACACCATATATTTT.

The count of this clone is one. V is TRBV21-1 and J is TRBJ1-2; the listed D gene, TRBD1, was not tested against the DNA. TRBV21-1 counts as a pseudogene. The CDR3 spans 17 residues. The CDR3 protein is CASSKGSHSRGNYGYTF. Here the CDR3 DNA reads TGTGCCAGCAGCAAAGGCTCCCATTCCAGGGGGAACTATGGCTACACCTTC.

The chain uses TRBV9 and TRBJ1-1; TRBD1 agrees at 7 bases. V dropped 0 bases and J dropped 2; count of bases not matched to a gene: 1. Germline lookup yields CDR1 SGDLS and CDR2 YYNGEE. CDR3 length: 14 residues. The CDR3 region is CASSVGQGNTEAFF. The CDR3 DNA follows: TGTGCCAGCAGCGTAGGACAGGGTAACACTGAAGCTTTCTTT.

The chain joins TRBV4-1 to TRBJ2-1; 8 nucleotides line up with TRBD1. Germline V CDR1 and CDR2: MGHRA, YSYEKL. The CDR3 sequence is 16 residues long. With 0 bases clipped from V and 8 bases from J, the junction kept 9 bases outside the gene matches. CDR3 sequence: CASSQEATGGVDEQFF. The CDR3 nucleotides read TGCGCCAGCAGCCAAGAAGCAACAGGGGGTGTGGATGAGCAGTTCTTC.

The V call is TRBV7-6, the J call TRBJ1-1; D is uncertain. The V end was cut by 1 base, the J end by 0 bases, with 9 bases between. The CDR3 length is 15 residues. Per the germline V gene, CDR1 is SGHVS and CDR2 is FNYEAQ. The CDR3 DNA sequence: TGTGCCAGCAGCTTAGGATTAACAATGAACACTGAAGCTTTCTTT. Its protein is CASSLGLTMNTEAFF. The variable domain in full, with the rest retrieved from reference TRBV7-6 and TRBJ1-1, is GAGVSQSPRYKVTKRGQDVALRCDPISGHVSLYWYRQALGQGPEFLTYFNYEAQQDKSGLPNDRFSAERPEGSISTLTIQRTEQRDSAMYRCASSLGLTMNTEAFFGQGTRLTVV.

The CDR3, as DNA: TGTGCCAGCAGCCCCAATAGGGGGACAGGGTCCAACTATGGCTACACCTTC. It codes for CASSPNRGTGSNYGYTF. The chain joins TRBV11-2 to TRBJ1-2; TRBD1 matches at 9 bases. V lost 5 bases and J lost 2; bases outside the gene matches: 12. The CDR3 sequence is 17 residues long. CDR1 SGHAT and CDR2 FQNNGV come from the germline V gene.

This chain links TRBV7-9 with TRBJ1-6; 8 bases match TRBD1. J gave up 13 bases and V 7 bases, and 21 bases lay outside the gene matches. Per germline, CDR1 SEHNR and CDR2 FQNEAQ (reference sequence). CDR3 length equals 17 residues. DNA for the CDR3: TGTGCCAGCATCGAAACGGTGGGAGGCAGGGGGCTGTTCCCCCTCCACTTT. Translating it yields CASIETVGGRGLFPLHF.

This clone is a singleton in its sample. The chain employs TRBV4-1 and TRBJ1-4, with D perhaps matching TRBD1 (6 bases). The length of the CDR3 is 17 residues. The ends were cut back, 0 bases at V and 2 bases at J, with 13 bases in the middle. From germline, CDR1 is MGHRA and CDR2 YSYEKL. CDR3 region: CASSQDQGRGTNEKLFF. In nucleotides, the CDR3 is TGCGCCAGCAGCCAAGATCAGGGGAGGGGGACTAATGAAAAACTGTTTTTT.

The gene calls are TRBV28 and TRBJ2-4; tentative D call: TRBD2 (5 bases). CDR1 is MDHEN and CDR2 is SYDVKM in the germline V gene. V was trimmed by 10 bases and J by 0 bases, leaving 10 bases between them. The CDR3 has 13 residues. Written as DNA, the CDR3 is TGTGCCACCACGGACTTAGCCAAAAACATTCAGTACTTC. Translating gives CATTDLAKNIQYF.

This clone is medium-sized by share. The CDR3 DNA reads as TGTGCCAGCAGTCCCCAGGGGGGCGGGGAGCTGTTTTTT. This gives the protein CASSPQGGGELFF. V is TRBV27 and J is TRBJ2-2, with D maybe TRBD1 (7 bases). Deletions cut 5 bases from V and 7 bases from J, with 11 bases between. CDR3 size: 13 residues. The germline V gene encodes CDR1 MNHEY and CDR2 SMNVEV (reference sequence).

Comments on this clone: Other DNA sequences from this sample encode an identical CDR3 as well. This rearrangement joins TRBV9 to TRBJ2-1; 7 bases line up with TRBD2. Germline CDR1 and CDR2: SGDLS and YYNGEE. V lost 0 bases to trimming and J lost 0 bases; unmatched junction nucleotides: 3. This CDR3 is built from 16 residues. The CDR3: CASSVGSGGSYNEQFF. CDR3 coding DNA: TGTGCCAGCAGCGTAGGGTCGGGGGGCTCCTACAATGAGCAGTTCTTC. Using reference TRBV9 and TRBJ2-1 for the parts outside the CDR3, the full variable domain is DSGVTQTPKHLITATGQRVTLRCSPRSGDLSVYWYQQSLDQGLQFLIQYYNGEERAKGNILERFSAQQFPDLHSELNLSSLELGDSALYFCASSVGSGGSYNEQFFGPGTRLTVL.

The chain joins TRBV9 to TRBJ1-1; unclear D gene. From germline, CDR1 is SGDLS and CDR2 YYNGEE. V was clipped by 3 bases and J by 6 bases, with 12 bases between them. The CDR3 is made up of 13 amino acids. The CDR3 reads CASSAGLASEAFF. Written as DNA, the CDR3 is TGTGCCAGCAGCGCGGGCCTTGCTTCTGAAGCTTTCTTT. Drawing the rest from reference TRBV9 and TRBJ1-1, the complete variable domain is DSGVTQTPKHLITATGQRVTLRCSPRSGDLSVYWYQQSLDQGLQFLIQYYNGEERAKGNILERFSAQQFPDLHSELNLSSLELGDSALYFCASSAGLASEAFFGQGTRLTVV.

The J gene is TRBJ2-7, the V gene TRBV7-9, with 8 bases aligning to TRBD1. With V trimmed by 4 bases and J by 4 bases, 6 bases remained unmatched. Germline CDR1 is SEHNR and CDR2 is FQNEAQ (reference sequence). The CDR3 covers 14 residues. CDR3 region: CASSWRQGAYEQYF. CDR3 bases: TGTGCCAGCAGCTGGAGGCAGGGGGCTTACGAGCAGTACTTC.

The CDR3 loop reads CASAWKGTGGDEQYF. CDR3 bases: TGTGCCAGCGCTTGGAAAGGGACAGGAGGCGACGAGCAGTACTTC. This chain connects TRBV28 to TRBJ2-7, with 8 positions matching TRBD1. Germline V gene sequence: CDR1 MDHEN, CDR2 SYDVKM. The trim removed 8 bases at V and 5 bases at J, leaving 14 bases unmatched. The CDR3 sequence is 15 residues long.

The CDR3 is CASGFMTTANTGELFF. The DNA for the CDR3 is TGTGCTAGTGGTTTCATGACAACCGCGAACACCGGGGAGCTGTTTTTT. The chain is built from TRBV12-5 and TRBJ2-2; D is unclear. The V and J ends lost 3 bases and 0 bases respectively, with 11 bases between them. The germline V gene has CDR1 LGHNT and CDR2 FRNRAP. The CDR3 is 16 residues long.

The V and J genes are TRBV6-5 and TRBJ1-4; D ambiguous. Germline V gene data show CDR1 as MNHEY and CDR2 as SVGAGI. V lost 4 bases, J lost 7 bases, and 10 bases lay in between. This CDR3 region has 13 residues. The CDR3 nucleotides read TGTGCCAGCAGTTTAGTGGCGTTTGAAAAACTGTTTTTT. The encoded protein is CASSLVAFEKLFF.

The chain recombines TRBV27 with TRBJ2-2; D not resolved. Germline CDR1 and CDR2: MNHEY and SMNVEV (reference sequence). CDR3 length: 12 residues. Between the trimmed V and J ends, which lost 4 bases and 7 bases, there was a span of 7 bases. CDR3 DNA sequence: TGTGCCAGCAGTTCCTTCGGCGGGGAGCTGTTTTTT. This translates into CASSSFGGELFF.

The chain recombines TRBV6-5 with TRBJ2-7; TRBD2 might be the D (6 bases). The length of the CDR3 is 14 residues. Germline values: CDR1 MNHEY, CDR2 SVGAGI. Trimming shortened V by 6 bases and J by 4 bases, and 16 bases separated the two germline ends. CDR3 protein: CASSLGLLAYEQYF. The CDR3 DNA reads as TGTGCCAGCAGCCTGGGACTCCTGGCTTACGAGCAGTACTTC.

This rearrangement joins TRBV6-5 to TRBJ2-2, with D hard to call. V lost 6 bases to trimming and J lost 1 base, with 12 bases between them. CDR1 and CDR2 (germline): MNHEY, SVGAGI. The CDR3 is 15 amino acids. In nucleotides, the CDR3 is TGTGCCAGCAGCGATAAGGTTGGGAACACCGGGGAGCTGTTTTTT. It codes for CASSDKVGNTGELFF.

The rearrangement links TRBV6-1 to TRBJ1-1; a possible D gene is TRBD1 (5 bases). Germline V gives CDR1 MNHNS, CDR2 SASEGT. The CDR3 runs to 14 residues. V dropped 7 bases and J dropped 8 bases, with 20 bases sitting between them. CDR3 region: CASIKRRDGEEAFF. CDR3 bases: TGTGCCAGCATCAAAAGACGGGACGGCGAAGAAGCTTTCTTT.